The present T cell receptor (beta chain) was sequenced within a study of technical replicates of blood from a handful of donors. Germline V gene lookup returns CDR1 SGHNT and CDR2 YENEEA. V lost 5 bases to trimming and J lost 5 bases; unmatched junction nucleotides: 4. The CDR3 totals 13 residues. Clones were read by immunoSEQ multiplex PCR, and TCRdb kept only the in-frame ones, dropping some. Of approximately 79,000 clones listed, 95% were seen once; the top ten hold 0.25% to 0.3%. This chain joins TRBV11-3 and TRBJ2-3; TRBD2 agrees at 7 bases. The specimen was T cells isolated from PBMCs. The sequence derives from a human donor in good health. The CDR3 nucleotides read TGTGCCAGCAGCGGGGGGGTTCAAGATACGCAGTATTTT. Translated, it gives CASSGGVQDTQYF.